Following are 17 T cell receptor beta chains from one sample sequenced in a study of vaccination effects on CD4 cells after COVID-19. No antigen has been identified for these receptors. Sequencing in the ViraFEST assay came after antigen-specific CD4+ T cells had been expanded with viral peptide pools, which were used to stimulate PBMC. The culture ran for 10 to 11 days, and then CD4+ T cells were isolated. A PCR test confirmed that the person had SARS-CoV-2 infection between March and December 2020. Sequencing used immunoSEQ multiplex PCR; TCRdb keeps in-frame clones, though not all of them. In the table there are tens of thousands of clones, around 72% of which are singletons. The sample in question was CD4+ T cells from PBMCs cultured with HCoV-NL63 spike peptides, obtained before COVID-19 vaccination. The origin of the receptors is a human donor who had a prior SARS-CoV-2 infection.

This chain joins TRBV10-3 and TRBJ2-1, with D uncertain. Per germline, CDR1 ENHRY and CDR2 SYGVKD. CDR3 length: 12 residues. Trimming removed 5 bases at V and 9 bases at J, with 11 bases between. CDR3 coding DNA: TGTGCCATCAGTAGTGACAATCGTGAGCAGTTCTTC. This translates into CAISSDNREQFF.

This rearrangement joins TRBV11-3 to TRBJ1-2; TRBD1 might be the D (5 bases). Per the germline V gene, CDR1 is SGHNT and CDR2 is YENEEA. V lost 6 bases, J lost 7 bases, and 30 bases lay in between. CDR3 size: 18 residues. The CDR3 DNA follows: TGTGCCAGCAGTCTACGGAGCTCCTGGGGGACTGGGGTACGTGGCTACACCTTC. Translation gives CASSLRSSWGTGVRGYTF.

The gene calls are TRBV7-9 and TRBJ1-2; 9 bases are a match to TRBD1. Germline loops: CDR1 SEHNR, CDR2 FQNEAQ (reference sequence). The trim removed 5 bases at V and 6 bases at J, leaving 13 bases unmatched. CDR3 length equals 16 residues. In DNA, the CDR3 is TGTGCCAGCAGCCCCGGGGGCGGTAGGGACAGGGATGGCTACACCTTC. Translation: CASSPGGGRDRDGYTF.

V and J are TRBV19 and TRBJ2-1; tentatively, D is TRBD1 or TRBD2 (5 bases each). This CDR3 is 15 amino acids long. Trimming pared 10 bases from V and 4 bases from J, leaving 20 bases between. Germline V gene lookup returns CDR1 LNHDA and CDR2 SQIVND (reference sequence). CDR3 DNA sequence: TGTGCCACCGGGCATAGGGGAGCATCATACAATGAGCAGTTCTTC. Protein: CATGHRGASYNEQFF.

The rearrangement uses TRBV6-5 and TRBJ1-4, with D hard to call. V lost 7 bases and J 7 bases, leaving 10 bases between the germline ends. The CDR3 has 12 amino acids. CDR1 MNHEY and CDR2 SVGAGI come from the germline V gene. Written as DNA, the CDR3 is TGTGCCAGCATTTCTACGAGTGAAAAACTGTTTTTT. It is translated as CASISTSEKLFF.

V usage is TRBV12-3 or TRBV12-4 and J usage is TRBJ2-7; D is unresolved. CDR3 size: 9 residues. Trimming took 8 bases from V and 6 from J, leaving 5 bases between them. This CDR3 is CASPSEQYF. The CDR3 DNA reads as TGTGCCAGCCCTAGCGAGCAGTACTTC.

The chain employs TRBV6-5 and TRBJ2-3; 12 bases match TRBD2. Germline V gene sequence: CDR1 MNHEY, CDR2 SVGAGI. The V and J ends lost 5 bases and 5 bases, in that order; junction bases with no gene match: 5. There are 15 residues in the CDR3. The DNA of the CDR3 is TGTGCCAGCAGTCCACTAGCGGGAGGTGGAGATACGCAGTATTTT. It translates to CASSPLAGGGDTQYF.

V and J are TRBV18 and TRBJ2-1; 10 bases align to TRBD2. The trim removed 5 bases at V and 4 bases at J, leaving 5 bases unmatched. CDR1 and CDR2 from the germline V gene are KGHSH and LQKENI. There are 15 residues in the CDR3. In DNA, the CDR3 is TGTGCCAGCTCAGAAGGACTAGCGGATTACAATGAGCAGTTCTTC. Amino acid sequence: CASSEGLADYNEQFF.

The rearrangement uses TRBV4-1 and TRBJ2-5, with D perhaps TRBD1 (6 bases). The germline gives CDR1 MGHRA, CDR2 YSYEKL. The CDR3 length is 16 residues. Trimming cost V 1 base and J 3 bases, with 15 bases left between them. The CDR3 DNA follows: TGCGCCAGCAGCCAAGCTTTAGGCGGACAGAAAGAGACCCAGTACTTC. It codes for CASSQALGGQKETQYF.

The chain is built from TRBV9 and TRBJ1-2; D call uncertain. CDR1 is SGDLS and CDR2 is YYNGEE in the germline V gene. The V end was cut by 0 bases, the J end by 0 bases, with 12 bases between. There are 16 residues in the CDR3. CDR3 residues: CASSVGTNPANYGYTF. The DNA for the CDR3 is TGTGCCAGCAGCGTAGGGACGAATCCTGCTAACTATGGCTACACCTTC.

This chain uses TRBV5-1 with TRBJ1-4, with D unresolved. Trimming removed 2 bases at V and 1 base at J, with 3 bases between. This CDR3 is built from 13 residues. Germline CDR1 SGHRS, CDR2 YFSETQ. The CDR3 spells CASSFETNEKLFF. The CDR3 DNA reads as TGCGCCAGCAGCTTTGAAACTAATGAAAAACTGTTTTTT.

This clone was counted once. The rearrangement uses TRBV7-3 and TRBJ2-1, with D possibly being TRBD2 (6 bases). CDR1 and CDR2 from the germline V gene are SGHTA and FQGTGA. Trimming shortened V by 2 bases and J by 2 bases, and 10 bases separated the two germline ends. This CDR3 comprises 15 residues. The CDR3 DNA reads TGTGCCAGCAGCTTATTTCCGGGGGCCTACAATGAGCAGTTCTTC. Its protein product is CASSLFPGAYNEQFF.

This clone was found a few times. J is TRBJ2-2 and V is TRBV4-1, with D unclear. CDR3 size: 16 residues. Germline V gene lookup returns CDR1 MGHRA and CDR2 YSYEKL. The ends were cut back, 0 bases at V and 1 base at J, with 9 bases in the middle. The CDR3 sequence: CASSQDWGGNTGELFF. CDR3 bases: TGCGCCAGCAGCCAAGATTGGGGTGGGAACACCGGGGAGCTGTTTTTT.

The genes are TRBV9 and TRBJ2-5; TRBD2 aligns across 13 bases. Unmatched junction bases numbered 5, after V lost 2 bases and J lost 4 bases. The germline V gene has CDR1 SGDLS and CDR2 YYNGEE. CDR3 length equals 16 residues. The CDR3 protein is CASSVGLAGEGETQYF. CDR3 DNA: TGTGCCAGCAGCGTCGGACTAGCGGGAGAGGGAGAGACCCAGTACTTC.

The genes are TRBV19 and TRBJ1-2, with D tentatively TRBD1 (6 bases). The V and J ends lost 4 bases and 7 bases respectively, with 10 bases between them. The V gene's germline CDR1 is LNHDA and CDR2 SQIVND (reference sequence). The CDR3 sequence is 12 residues long. The DNA of the CDR3 is TGTGCCAGTAGTACCAGGGGCAGTGGCTACACCTTC. Protein: CASSTRGSGYTF.

V usage is TRBV19 and J usage is TRBJ2-7; tentatively, D is TRBD1 or TRBD2 (5 bases each). The CDR3 contains 16 residues. CDR1 LNHDA and CDR2 SQIVND come from the germline V gene (reference sequence). Trimming stripped 4 bases from V and 3 bases from J, with 19 bases between. The CDR3 sequence is CASSKGHGTDGYEQYF. Written as DNA, the CDR3 is TGTGCCAGTAGTAAGGGTCACGGGACGGATGGCTACGAGCAGTACTTC.

This chain joins TRBV30 and TRBJ2-2, with TRBD1 matching over 10 bases. This CDR3 is built from 16 residues. CDR1 and CDR2 from the germline V gene are GTSNPN and SVGIG (reference sequence). V gave up 1 base and J gave up 1 base; unmatched junction bases: 3. The CDR3 protein is CAWSDRDRGNTGELFF. In DNA, the CDR3 is TGTGCCTGGAGTGACCGGGACAGGGGGAACACCGGGGAGCTGTTTTTT. The entire variable domain, with the rest obtained from reference TRBV30 and TRBJ2-2, is as follows: SQTIHQWPATLVQPVGSPLSLECTVEGTSNPNLYWYRQAAGRGLQLLFYSVGIGQISSEVPQNLSASRPQDRQFILSSKKLLLSDSGFYLCAWSDRDRGNTGELFFGEGSRLTVL.